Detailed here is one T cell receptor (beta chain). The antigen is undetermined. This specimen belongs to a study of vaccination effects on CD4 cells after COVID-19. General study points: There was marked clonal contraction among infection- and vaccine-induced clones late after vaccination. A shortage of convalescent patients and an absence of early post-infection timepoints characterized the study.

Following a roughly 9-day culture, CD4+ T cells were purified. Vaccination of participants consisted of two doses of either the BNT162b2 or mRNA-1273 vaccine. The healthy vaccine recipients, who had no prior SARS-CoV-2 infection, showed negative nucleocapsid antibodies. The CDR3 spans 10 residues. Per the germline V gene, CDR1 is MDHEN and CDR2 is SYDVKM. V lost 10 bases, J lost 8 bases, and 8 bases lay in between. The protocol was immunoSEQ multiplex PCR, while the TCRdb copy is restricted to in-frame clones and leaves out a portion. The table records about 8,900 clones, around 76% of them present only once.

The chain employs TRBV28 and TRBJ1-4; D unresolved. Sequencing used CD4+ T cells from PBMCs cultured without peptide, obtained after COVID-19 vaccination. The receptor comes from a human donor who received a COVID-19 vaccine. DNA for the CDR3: TGTGCCACCTCGAGGGAAAAACTGTTTTTT. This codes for CATSREKLFF.